The clone carrying this T cell receptor beta chain was observed a handful of times. What it recognizes is unknown. Combining a sample-barcoded 5' primer with a J-beta primer mix, a second PCR ran for roughly 7 to 12 cycles. Each cDNA molecule was tagged by a template-switch adaptor that had 12 random nucleotides. Each CDR3 protein is one row after TCRdb ran MiXCR on the 5' RACE reads. Among about 500,000 distinct CDR3 sequences listed, 20% to 30% were seen once. This sample stems from a study of blood T cells in healthy people across ages. Study-wide findings and caveats: Age showed a roughly linear inverse relationship with TCR beta diversity per million T cells.

These data were also reused for a study on T cells of mothers and their children. In that study: All donors were healthy and Caucasian; they were a few mothers and their six children. Compared with unrelated pairs, related mother-child pairs had slightly higher, non-significant overlap.

Specimen: blood. The TCR originated in a boy younger than 18 in good health.

The CDR3 DNA reads as TGTGCCAGCAGGGAACTTAACAGGGGTGAAAAACTGTTTTTT. It yields the protein CASRELNRGEKLFF. V gene TRBV28 combines with J gene TRBJ1-4; 7 bases line up with TRBD1. Trimming at V came to 6 bases and at J to 7 bases, leaving 8 bases not matched to a gene. Looked up from germline, CDR1 is MDHEN and CDR2 is SYDVKM. This CDR3 has 14 residues.